The clone carrying this T cell receptor beta chain was detected a few times. The target antigen is unknown. Germline V gives CDR1 SEHNR, CDR2 FQNEAQ (reference sequence). The ends were cut back, 4 bases at V and 4 bases at J, with 9 bases in the middle. The CDR3 has 13 amino acids. The data stem from a study of identical twins. Study-level results: Findings depended on cross-sectional statistics rather than tracking the same donors. Alpha sequences out of frame and shared by twins had excess low generation probability. With abundant cord blood beta clonotypes, insertions were fewer; memory repertoires showed no such pattern.

Template switching, a step in the protocol, added a universal primer site, and cDNA carried unique molecular identifiers. TCRdb itself ran the 5' RACE reads through MiXCR, one entry per CDR3 protein. The sample records some 500,000 distinct CDR3 sequences, 9% to 10% being singletons. This sample was also put to use in a study of yellow fever vaccine responses in identical twins.

The V and J genes are TRBV7-9 and TRBJ2-3; TRBD1 might be the D (6 bases). The clonotype originates from a woman younger than 30 in good health. Material: PBMCs. The CDR3 coding sequence is TGTGCCAGCAGCTCGAGACAGGCAGATACGCAGTATTTT. Its protein is CASSSRQADTQYF.